This entry is about one T cell receptor beta chain. This entry comes from a study of blood T cell repertoires in COVID-19. About the study: T cells, B-cell-depleted T cells, or PBMCs supplied cDNA or gDNA.

In the study's own analysis: Nucleated cell number was recorded as an estimate derived from reference gene primer amplification. Assay used: immunoSEQ multiplex PCR; TCRdb lists only in-frame clones, some missing. V, J and clone size are those of that table, while D and trimming were read from the DNA. Here the sample spans 400,000 to 500,000 clones, 75% to 90% being singletons. Trimming removed 3 bases from V and 7 bases from J, with 9 bases in between. This CDR3 is 13 amino acids long. Germline V gene lookup returns CDR1 LNHDA and CDR2 SQIVND (reference sequence). The rearrangement links TRBV19 to TRBJ1-4; D is perhaps TRBD1 (6 bases). The sequencing input was peripheral blood. The source is a woman aged 30 to 39 with active or convalescent COVID-19. The CDR3 sequence is CASSIARGEKLFF. Here the CDR3 DNA reads TGTGCCAGTAGTATCGCCAGGGGTGAAAAACTGTTTTTT.